This T cell receptor beta chain was observed in a study of CD8 T cells in ankylosing spondylitis. A single record per CDR3 protein comes from TCRdb applying MiXCR to the 5' RACE reads. The sample comprises some 700,000 distinct CDR3 sequences, around a fifth of which are singletons, and around 19% rests with the top ten. Study-wide points: What seemed typical of ankylosing spondylitis blood was a TCR beta motif built from several highly homologous variants. Those disease-linked clones were CD8+; they were also relatively rare in peripheral blood.

As to this clonotype: Its antigen remains unidentified.

What was sequenced was blood, either unsorted or a sorted T cell fraction (not recorded which). The TCR sequence derives from a male donor with ankylosing spondylitis.

The CDR3 DNA sequence: TGTGCCAGCAGTTTTTTGATGAGCTCTGGGGCCAACGTCCTGACTTTC. Its translation: CASSFLMSSGANVLTF. This chain joins TRBV28 and TRBJ2-6; D gene unclear. The CDR3 sequence is 16 residues long. The V gene lost 3 bases and the J gene lost 0 bases, with 9 bases spanning the gap. The germline V gene encodes CDR1 MDHEN and CDR2 SYDVKM.